A single sample gave rise to the 22 T cell receptor beta chains below, sequenced in a study of cytomegalovirus exposure and HLA in healthy donors. PCR was performed using 60 Vbeta and 13 Jbeta primers. The protocol was immunoSEQ multiplex PCR, while the TCRdb copy is restricted to in-frame clones and leaves out a portion. The sample lists about 170,000 clones, roughly 84% occurring once. The sample consisted of PBMCs. The receptors here all came from a boy younger than 10 in good health and CMV-seronegative.

This chain connects TRBV7-9 to TRBJ2-2; 11 bases fit TRBD2. Looked up from germline, CDR1 is SEHNR and CDR2 is FQNEAQ (reference sequence). Germline trimming cut 4 bases from V and 5 bases from J; bases unmatched to any gene: 6. The CDR3 covers 16 residues. CDR3 DNA sequence: TGTGCCAGCAGCTGGTTACTAGCGGGAGAGACCGGGGAGCTGTTTTTT. Protein product: CASSWLLAGETGELFF.

V and J are TRBV13 and TRBJ1-1; the match to TRBD1 covers 8 bases. J gave up 5 bases and V 0 bases, and 14 bases lay outside the gene matches. Germline CDR1 and CDR2: PRHDT and FYEKMQ (reference sequence). This CDR3 region has 18 residues. This chain's CDR3 is CASSLGTGTGFGWTEAFF. In DNA, the CDR3 is TGTGCCAGCAGCTTAGGCACCGGGACAGGTTTTGGTTGGACTGAAGCTTTCTTT. Combining the CDR3 with reference TRBV13 and TRBJ1-1 gives the whole variable domain AAGVIQSPRHLIKEKRETATLKCYPIPRHDTVYWYQQGPGQDPQFLISFYEKMQSDKGSIPDRFSAQQFSDYHSELNMSSLELGDSALYFCASSLGTGTGFGWTEAFFGQGTRLTVV.

This clone appeared a single time. The chain links TRBV25-1 to TRBJ2-1, with TRBD2 identical over 11 bases. The CDR3 spans 17 residues. V trimming: 4 bases; J trimming: 6 bases; junction bases outside the gene matches: 11. In germline, CDR1 is MGHDK, CDR2 SYGVNS. The CDR3 spells CASSAGKLAGDRNEQFF. In DNA form, the CDR3 reads TGTGCCAGCAGTGCGGGGAAACTAGCGGGAGACCGCAATGAGCAGTTCTTC. The complete variable domain, with remaining parts taken from reference TRBV25-1 and TRBJ2-1, reads EADIYQTPRYLVIGTGKKITLECSQTMGHDKMYWYQQDPGMELHLIHYSYGVNSTEKGDLSSESTVSRIRTEHFPLTLESARPSHTSQYLCASSAGKLAGDRNEQFFGPGTRLTVL.

The rearrangement uses TRBV7-9 and TRBJ1-1; D is uncertain. The CDR3 totals 15 residues. The germline V and J ends were trimmed by 4 bases and 5 bases, with 17 bases remaining between them. Germline values: CDR1 SEHNR, CDR2 FQNEAQ (reference sequence). CDR3 residues: CASSSSYGVWTEAFF. In DNA, the CDR3 is TGTGCCAGCAGCTCCTCCTACGGGGTTTGGACTGAAGCTTTCTTT.

The chain joins TRBV5-1 to TRBJ2-2, with 10 bases lining up with TRBD1. Looked up from germline, CDR1 is SGHRS and CDR2 is YFSETQ. Unmatched junction bases numbered 5, after V lost 3 bases and J lost 3 bases. The CDR3 is made up of 16 amino acids. CDR3 coding DNA: TGCGCCAGCAGCTCCGGGACAGGGGCGGACACCGGGGAGCTGTTTTTT. Translating it yields CASSSGTGADTGELFF. The variable domain in full, completed from reference TRBV5-1 and TRBJ2-2, reads KAGVTQTPRYLIKTRGQQVTLSCSPISGHRSVSWYQQTPGQGLQFLFEYFSETQRNKGNFPGRFSGRQFSNSRSEMNVSTLELGDSALYLCASSSGTGADTGELFFGEGSRLTVL.

V is TRBV19 and J is TRBJ2-2; possible D gene TRBD1, 8 bases. The CDR3 has 15 amino acids. Germline assignment: CDR1 LNHDA and CDR2 SQIVND (reference sequence). The ends were cut back, 7 bases at V and 4 bases at J, with 16 bases in the middle. DNA of the CDR3: TGTGCCAGTATCCTACAGGGGGGGAGCACCGGGGAGCTGTTTTTT. Translation gives CASILQGGSTGELFF.

This clone was counted between two and nine times. The chain recombines TRBV6-1 with TRBJ2-7; tentative D call: TRBD1 (6 bases). Germline V CDR1 and CDR2: MNHNS, SASEGT. The CDR3 runs 13 residues. Trimming removed 6 bases at V and 0 bases at J, with 9 bases between. Written as DNA, the CDR3 is TGTGCCAGCAGGTTAGGGGGCTCCTACGAGCAGTACTTC. It is translated as CASRLGGSYEQYF.

The CDR3 is CATSGRGTYEQYF. CDR3 nucleotides: TGTGCCACCAGCGGCAGGGGAACGTACGAGCAGTACTTC. The V and J genes are TRBV15 and TRBJ2-7, with D possibly TRBD1 on 6 matching bases. The CDR3 is made up of 13 amino acids. Germline loops: CDR1 LNHNV, CDR2 YYDKDF (reference sequence). V gave up 5 bases and J gave up 4 bases, with 12 bases separating them. Full variable domain (remainder filled in from reference TRBV15 and TRBJ2-7): DAMVIQNPRYQVTQFGKPVTLSCSQTLNHNVMYWYQQKSSQAPKLLFHYYDKDFNNEADTPDNFQSRRPNTSFCFLDIRSPGLGDTAMYLCATSGRGTYEQYFGPGTRLTVT.

The chain uses TRBV29-1 and TRBJ2-7, with a weak D call TRBD2 (5 bases). Germline CDR1 SQVTM, CDR2 ANQGSEA. The V gene lost 7 bases and the J gene lost 7 bases, with 20 bases spanning the gap. The CDR3 extends over 13 amino acids. The CDR3 sequence is CSAHIDGVGEQYF. CDR3 DNA sequence: TGCAGCGCCCACATTGACGGGGTTGGAGAGCAGTACTTC.

This chain joins TRBV6-6 and TRBJ2-1, with 12 nucleotides matching TRBD2. Germline-derived CDR1 and CDR2 are MNHNY and SVGAGI (reference sequence). V was pared by 6 bases and J by 7 bases, with 7 bases of the junction left unmatched. The CDR3 sequence is 15 residues long. CDR3 nucleotides: TGTGCCAGCAGCAAGCTAGCGGGAGGGATGAATGAGCAGTTCTTC. Its protein product is CASSKLAGGMNEQFF.

The chain combines TRBV5-1 with TRBJ2-1; 8 bases are shared with TRBD2. The CDR3 totals 13 residues. Trimming took 3 bases from V and 6 from J; bases not matched to a gene: 2. CDR1 and CDR2 (germline): SGHRS, YFSETQ. The CDR3 loop is CASSSGGGNEQFF. The CDR3 region has the DNA TGCGCCAGCAGCTCGGGGGGGGGCAATGAGCAGTTCTTC.

The V and J genes are TRBV7-2 and TRBJ2-7; the match to TRBD1 covers 9 bases. Looked up from germline, CDR1 is SGHTA and CDR2 is FQGNSA. The length of the CDR3 is 14 residues. V lost 4 bases to trimming and J lost 2 bases; unmatched junction nucleotides: 3. The CDR3 region is CASSSGTGTYEQYF. The CDR3 DNA is TGTGCCAGCAGCTCCGGGACAGGGACCTACGAGCAGTACTTC.

This chain joins TRBV27 and TRBJ2-2; 7 bases align to TRBD2. Germline CDR1 MNHEY, CDR2 SMNVEV (reference sequence). Trimming removed 5 bases from V and 5 bases from J; junction bases left unmatched: 2. The CDR3 extends over 13 amino acids. CDR3 coding DNA: TGTGCCAGCAGTCTAGCGGTAACCGGGGAGCTGTTTTTT. Translated, it gives CASSLAVTGELFF.

This chain links TRBV4-1 with TRBJ2-3; D uncertain. V gave up 2 bases and J gave up 6 bases, with 9 bases separating them. Germline V gene lookup returns CDR1 MGHRA and CDR2 YSYEKL. The CDR3 is made up of 13 amino acids. This CDR3 reads CASSQPSQDTQYF. CDR3 bases: TGCGCCAGCAGCCAACCCTCGCAGGATACGCAGTATTTT.

The chain joins TRBV7-9 to TRBJ1-5; D ambiguous. The CDR3 runs 14 residues. Germline V gene data show CDR1 as SEHNR and CDR2 as FQNEAQ (reference sequence). The V and J ends lost 5 bases and 7 bases respectively, with 15 bases between them. The CDR3 DNA reads as TGTGCCAGCAGCCACCTCCCATCGAGCCAGCCCCAGCATTTT. It specifies CASSHLPSSQPQHF.

This clone was found once. The V gene is TRBV7-9, the J gene TRBJ2-3; 9 bases fit TRBD2. The V segment lost 7 bases and the J segment 0 bases; nucleotides outside the gene matches: 14. The CDR3 consists of 18 residues. CDR1 SEHNR and CDR2 FQNEAQ come from the germline V gene (reference sequence). The CDR3 DNA sequence: TGTGCCAGCACCACCCGGACTAGCGCAAGCCGGAGCACAGATACGCAGTATTTT. Its protein is CASTTRTSASRSTDTQYF.

This clone was seen once. The genes are TRBV5-1 and TRBJ2-5; 13 bases fit TRBD2. Per the germline V gene, CDR1 is SGHRS and CDR2 is YFSETQ. V shed 2 bases and J 4 bases; nucleotides not matched to a gene: 8. The CDR3 has 17 amino acids. CDR3 protein: CASSLGTSGIIGETQYF. CDR3 in DNA: TGCGCCAGCAGCTTAGGGACTAGCGGGATAATCGGAGAGACCCAGTACTTC.

The rearrangement joins TRBV28 to TRBJ2-7; 15 bases are shared with TRBD2. This CDR3 spans 22 amino acids. Germline-derived CDR1 and CDR2 are MDHEN and SYDVKM. V shed 5 bases and J 1 base; nucleotides not matched to a gene: 21. CDR3 nucleotide sequence: TGTGCCAGCAGTAGCGCCGGGACGTCGCGGACTAGCGGGAGGGCCGGTTCCTACGAGCAGTACTTC. This encodes CASSSAGTSRTSGRAGSYEQYF.

The chain is built from TRBV21-1 and TRBJ1-5; the table's D gene call, TRBD1, was not cross checked with the DNA. TRBV21-1 is a listed pseudogene. The CDR3 loop spans 13 amino acids. CDR3 sequence: CASPFEGAEPQHF. DNA of the CDR3: TGTGCCAGCCCCTTTGAGGGGGCAGAGCCCCAGCATTTT.

The chain is built from TRBV19 and TRBJ2-3; a possible D gene is TRBD2 (6 bases). Germline V gene lookup returns CDR1 LNHDA and CDR2 SQIVND (reference sequence). The V end lost 3 bases, the J end lost 11 bases, and 12 bases lay between the germline ends. The CDR3 sequence is 12 residues long. The CDR3 reads CASSMVEGRQYF. CDR3 coding DNA: TGTGCCAGTAGTATGGTGGAGGGAAGGCAGTATTTT.

A single count supports this clone. V and J are TRBV15 and TRBJ2-7, with a weak D call TRBD2 (6 bases). The V end was cut by 0 bases, the J end by 2 bases, with 11 bases between. Germline CDR1 and CDR2: LNHNV and YYDKDF (reference sequence). CDR3 size: 15 residues. CDR3 DNA: TGTGCCACCAGCAGAGATACCGGGAGTCCCTACGAGCAGTACTTC. Translated, it gives CATSRDTGSPYEQYF.

This sequence joins TRBV2 and TRBJ1-4; D might be TRBD1 (6 bases). Germline values: CDR1 SNHLY, CDR2 FYNNEI. V was cut by 6 bases and J by 4 bases, with 21 bases left in between. This CDR3 is 17 amino acids long. DNA for the CDR3: TGTGCCAGCAGGGACCTGGACAGAAGGAAGGATAATGAAAAACTGTTTTTT. Protein sequence: CASRDLDRRKDNEKLFF.